Listed here is a single T cell receptor (beta chain). As yet, its antigen is unknown. The protocol was immunoSEQ multiplex PCR, while the TCRdb copy is restricted to in-frame clones and leaves out a portion. The repertoire holds about 350,000 clones, with 80% to 90% as singletons. The treatment: roughly 18 received Ad26.COV2.S at low or high dose, single or two shots; 5 received placebo; per-sample allocation not given. Sampling happened 63 days after the first vaccine or placebo injection. Wuhan-strain spike was delivered by a replication-incompetent Ad26 vector. The length of the CDR3 is 15 residues. V lost 1 base and J 3 bases, leaving 10 bases between the germline ends. The germline V gene has CDR1 SNHLY and CDR2 FYNNEI. The data originate from a study of Ad26.COV2.S vaccination and SARS-CoV-2 variants. Notes on the study in general: Spike-specific TCR breadth was greater after Ad26.COV2.S than placebo.

The sample consisted of peripheral blood, taken in a trial of Ad26.COV2.S vaccine versus placebo. This TCR was sampled from a person aged 18-60 years who received the Ad26.COV2.S COVID-19 vaccine or a placebo. The chain uses TRBV2 and TRBJ2-1; TRBD2 is a possible D gene (6 bases). For the CDR3, the DNA is TGTGCCAGCAGTGAAGTGGGACTCAACTACAATGAGCAGTTCTTC. This codes for CASSEVGLNYNEQFF.